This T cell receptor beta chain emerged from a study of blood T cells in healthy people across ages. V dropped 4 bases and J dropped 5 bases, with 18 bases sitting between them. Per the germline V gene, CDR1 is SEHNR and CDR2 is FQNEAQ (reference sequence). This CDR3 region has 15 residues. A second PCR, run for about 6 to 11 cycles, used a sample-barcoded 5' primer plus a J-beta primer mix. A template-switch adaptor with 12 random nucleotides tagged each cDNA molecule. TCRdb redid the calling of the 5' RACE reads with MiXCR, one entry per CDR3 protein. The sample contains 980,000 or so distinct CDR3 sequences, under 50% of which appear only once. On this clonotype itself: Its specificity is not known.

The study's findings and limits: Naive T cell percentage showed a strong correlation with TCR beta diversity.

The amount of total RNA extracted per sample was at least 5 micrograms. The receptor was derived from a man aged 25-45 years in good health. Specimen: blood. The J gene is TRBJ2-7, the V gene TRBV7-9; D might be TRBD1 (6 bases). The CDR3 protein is CASSSPQGNNHEQYF. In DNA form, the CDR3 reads TGTGCCAGCAGCTCCCCACAGGGAAATAACCACGAGCAGTACTTC.